These 14 T cell receptor beta chains share one sample of origin, sequenced in a study of blood T cells in healthy people across ages. Together with a sample-barcoded 5' primer, a J-beta primer mix was included in a second PCR lasting roughly 6 to 12 cycles. TCRdb reprocessed the 5' RACE reads with MiXCR, giving one entry per CDR3 protein. Counted here are some 1.5 million distinct CDR3 sequences, 28% occurring once; the ten biggest clones make up about 7.7%. The sample was blood. The receptors shown here come from a woman in her 30s in good health.

J is TRBJ1-4 and V is TRBV7-2; 10 nucleotides line up with TRBD1. CDR1 SGHTA and CDR2 FQGNSA come from the germline V gene. Trimming at V came to 5 bases and at J to 8 bases, leaving 8 bases not matched to a gene. This CDR3 contains 15 residues. The CDR3 coding sequence is TGTGCCAGCAGCATGCAGACAGGGGGCCTGGAAAAACTGTTTTTT. This encodes CASSMQTGGLEKLFF.

The genes are TRBV4-1 and TRBJ1-6, with D perhaps TRBD1 (6 bases). This CDR3 is built from 14 residues. CDR1 and CDR2 from the germline V gene are MGHRA and YSYEKL. The V end was cut by 4 bases, the J end by 7 bases, with 11 bases between. CDR3 region: CASSPGTWNSPLHF. The CDR3 bases are TGCGCCAGCAGCCCCGGGACATGGAATTCACCCCTCCACTTT.

To note about this clonotype: Being one base from a much bigger clone, this may be a read error. The gene calls are TRBV20-1 and TRBJ2-7; D perhaps matches TRBD1 (5 bases). From germline, CDR1 is DFQATT and CDR2 SNEGSKA (reference sequence). V lost 5 bases to trimming and J lost 0 bases, with 14 bases between them. This CDR3 has 14 residues. This chain's CDR3 is CSAWEGVRSYEQYF. CDR3 sequence (DNA): TGCAGTGCTTGGGAAGGGGTTCGCTCCTACGAGCAGTACTTC.

This clonotype has a count of ten or more. The chain carries TRBV20-1 and TRBJ2-3; D might be TRBD2 (5 bases). With 6 bases removed from V and 9 bases from J, the gap between germline ends came to 13 bases. The CDR3 is made up of 11 amino acids. CDR1 and CDR2 from the germline V gene are DFQATT and SNEGSKA (reference sequence). This CDR3 is CSAARDRTQYF. As DNA, the CDR3 is TGCAGTGCCGCCCGGGATCGGACGCAGTATTTT.

The table lists this clonotype with a few counts. This chain uses TRBV7-9 with TRBJ2-5, with D possibly matching TRBD1 (6 bases). The CDR3 covers 12 residues. Germline CDR1 and CDR2: SEHNR and FQNEAQ (reference sequence). V lost 6 bases and J lost 4, with 9 bases in between. CDR3 in DNA: TGTGCCAGCAGGGTAGGGGGAGAGACCCAGTACTTC. Its protein is CASRVGGETQYF.

CDR3 amino acids: CSARRGAFGQPQHF. The CDR3 DNA reads TGCAGTGCTAGGAGGGGGGCCTTCGGTCAGCCCCAGCATTTT. The genes are TRBV20-1 and TRBJ1-5; TRBD1 might be the D (6 bases). The CDR3 spans 14 residues. In germline, CDR1 is DFQATT, CDR2 SNEGSKA (reference sequence). The germline V and J ends were trimmed by 3 bases and 6 bases, with 15 bases remaining between them.

In this sample, this clonotype turned up many times. J is TRBJ2-4 and V is TRBV24-1; perhaps TRBD2 as D (5 bases). This CDR3 spans 14 amino acids. V was pared by 4 bases and J by 8 bases, with 14 bases between. The germline CDR1 and CDR2 sequences are KGHDR and SFDVKD. CDR3 nucleotides: TGTGCCACCAGTGAGTCGGACTCTGGAGACATTCAGTACTTC. It is translated as CATSESDSGDIQYF.

Comment on this clonotype: An end of the junction differs from the germline gene, which may be a read error. The chain combines TRBV19 with TRBJ1-2, with D maybe TRBD1 (5 bases). Germline CDR1 is LNHDA and CDR2 is SQIVND (reference sequence). The CDR3 has 12 amino acids. The CDR3 nucleotides are TGTGTCAGTGAAGGGGCCCTCTATGGCTACACCTTC. Its translation: CVSEGALYGYTF.

The chain links TRBV20-1 to TRBJ2-1, with D perhaps TRBD2 (6 bases). Trimming stripped 6 bases from V and 4 bases from J, with 25 bases between. The germline CDR1 and CDR2 sequences are DFQATT and SNEGSKA (reference sequence). The CDR3 has 17 residues. Here the CDR3 reads CSAAPIRAGYNYNEQFF. As DNA, the CDR3 is TGCAGTGCCGCCCCCATTAGGGCGGGATACAATTACAATGAGCAGTTCTTC.

This rearrangement joins TRBV5-1 to TRBJ2-3; TRBD1 or TRBD2 may be the D gene (5 bases each). This CDR3 region has 14 residues. Germline CDR1 SGHRS, CDR2 YFSETQ. Trimming shortened V by 6 bases and J by 0 bases, and 11 bases separated the two germline ends. CDR3 nucleotides: TGCGCCAGCACTTTGGGGGTCAGCACAGATACGCAGTATTTT. It specifies CASTLGVSTDTQYF.

This clonotype was detected many times. This rearrangement joins TRBV29-1 to TRBJ1-2; weak D call: TRBD1 (6 bases). The germline gives CDR1 SQVTM, CDR2 ANQGSEA. The CDR3 consists of 11 residues. Trimming cost V 3 bases and J 6 bases, with 8 bases left between them. CDR3 sequence reads: CSVEGTHGYTF. DNA for the CDR3: TGCAGCGTTGAGGGGACACATGGCTACACCTTC.

This clonotype appeared many times. Written as DNA, the CDR3 is TGTGCCAGCAGCTTTAGCGGAGATACGCAGTATTTT. Translating gives CASSFSGDTQYF. The rearrangement uses TRBV7-9 and TRBJ2-3; TRBD2 is a possible D gene (6 bases). The V end was cut by 3 bases, the J end by 5 bases, with 6 bases between. Germline loops: CDR1 SEHNR, CDR2 FQNEAQ (reference sequence). CDR3 length: 12 amino acids.

This clonotype was detected a few times. The rearrangement uses TRBV7-9 and TRBJ1-2; the D gene is possibly TRBD1 (5 bases). This CDR3 comprises 15 residues. Germline lookup yields CDR1 SEHNR and CDR2 FQNEAQ (reference sequence). The germline V and J ends were trimmed by 7 bases and 3 bases, with 18 bases remaining between them. CDR3 in amino acids: CASNPGTGRHYGYTF. The CDR3 nucleotides are TGTGCCAGCAACCCAGGGACCGGGCGGCACTATGGCTACACCTTC. Full variable domain (remainder filled in from reference TRBV7-9 and TRBJ1-2): DTGVSQNPRHKITKRGQNVTFRCDPISEHNRLYWYRQTLGQGPEFLTYFQNEAQLEKSRLLSDRFSAERPKGSFSTLEIQRTEQGDSAMYLCASNPGTGRHYGYTFGSGTRLTVV.

Of note for this clonotype: A read error is possible here, since a much larger clone lies one base away. The chain carries TRBV12-3 or TRBV12-4 and TRBJ1-5; D is undetermined. The V gene lost 2 bases and the J gene lost 7 bases, with 15 bases spanning the gap. The CDR3 extends over 15 amino acids. The CDR3 is CASSLSRAGSQPQHF. CDR3 coding DNA: TGTGCCAGCAGTTTAAGCCGGGCCGGGAGCCAGCCCCAGCATTTT.